The TCR beta chain described here comes from a study of T cell responses to AZD1222 COVID-19 vaccine. Clones were read by immunoSEQ multiplex PCR, and TCRdb kept only the in-frame ones, dropping some. This table lists about 140,000 clones. Germline lookup yields CDR1 SGHTA and CDR2 FQGNSA. The CDR3 loop spans 16 amino acids. The V and J ends lost 1 base and 6 bases, in that order; junction bases with no gene match: 9. The clonotype comes from an adult in good health. The specimen sequenced was peripheral blood. The rearrangement uses TRBV7-2 and TRBJ2-5, with 9 positions matching TRBD2. For the CDR3, the DNA is TGTGCCAGCAGCTTAGGAGGTAGCGGGGGTGGAAAGACCCAGTACTTC. It codes for CASSLGGSGGGKTQYF.